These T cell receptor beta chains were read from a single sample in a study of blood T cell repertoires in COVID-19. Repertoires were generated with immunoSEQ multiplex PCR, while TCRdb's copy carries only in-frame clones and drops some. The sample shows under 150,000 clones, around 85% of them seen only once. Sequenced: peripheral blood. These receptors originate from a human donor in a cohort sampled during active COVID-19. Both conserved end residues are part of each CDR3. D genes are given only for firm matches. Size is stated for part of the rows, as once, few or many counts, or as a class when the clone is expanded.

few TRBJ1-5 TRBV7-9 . CASSPEGLYNQPQHF TGTGCCAGCAGCCCCGAGGGACTTTACAATCAGCCCCAGCATTTT
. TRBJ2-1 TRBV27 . CASNPRGIDEQFF TGTGCCAGCAATCCCAGGGGTATCGATGAGCAGTTCTTC
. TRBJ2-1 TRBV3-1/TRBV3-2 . CASSQDWGDGQFF TGTGCCAGCAGCCAAGATTGGGGAGATGGGCAGTTCTTC
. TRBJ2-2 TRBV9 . CASSGGGANTGELFF TGTGCCAGCAGCGGAGGAGGGGCGAACACCGGGGAGCTGTTTTTT
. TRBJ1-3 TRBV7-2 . CASSLGQDTIYF TGTGCCAGCAGCTTGGGTCAGGACACCATATATTTT
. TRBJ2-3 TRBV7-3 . CASSSAHLDTQYF TGTGCCAGCAGCTCCGCCCACTTAGATACGCAGTATTTT
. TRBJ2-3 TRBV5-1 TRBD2 CASSPEGTSGVDTQYF TGCGCCAGCAGCCCGGAGGGGACTAGCGGGGTAGATACGCAGTATTTT
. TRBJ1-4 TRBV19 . CASSPQGRLKEKLFF TGTGCCAGTAGTCCCCAGGGGCGCCTTAAGGAAAAACTGTTTTTT
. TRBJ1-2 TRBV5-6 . CASSPTRDYGYTF TGTGCCAGCAGCCCTACCAGGGACTATGGCTACACCTTC
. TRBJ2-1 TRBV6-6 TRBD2 CASSPGTRTFF TGTGCCAGCAGCCCCGGGACTAGAACGTTCTTC
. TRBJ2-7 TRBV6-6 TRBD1 CASSAQGAIHEQYF TGTGCCAGCAGTGCACAGGGGGCGATCCACGAGCAGTACTTC
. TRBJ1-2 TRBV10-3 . CAIKDEGAFGYGYTF TGTGCCATCAAGGACGAAGGGGCGTTCGGCTATGGCTACACCTTC
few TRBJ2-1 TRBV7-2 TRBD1 CASREDRARNEQFF TGTGCCAGCAGGGAGGACAGGGCGAGGAATGAGCAGTTCTTC
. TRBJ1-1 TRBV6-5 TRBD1 CASTGVATEAFF TGTGCCAGTACAGGGGTGGCCACTGAAGCTTTCTTT
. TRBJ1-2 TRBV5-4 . CASSALRSSNYGYTF TGTGCCAGCAGCGCCCTCAGATCGTCTAACTATGGCTACACCTTC
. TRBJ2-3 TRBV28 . CASSLSPSDSTDTQYF TGTGCCAGCAGTTTATCGCCTAGCGATAGCACAGATACGCAGTATTTT
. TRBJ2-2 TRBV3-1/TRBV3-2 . CASSQATGPYTGELFF TGTGCCAGCAGCCAAGCTACAGGGCCCTACACCGGGGAGCTGTTTTTT
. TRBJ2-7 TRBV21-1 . CASTSGEKKPYEQYF TGTGCCAGCACCAGCGGGGAAAAAAAACCCTACGAGCAGTACTTC
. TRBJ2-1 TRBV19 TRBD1 CASSIGTGPSFNEQFF TGTGCCAGTAGTATAGGGACAGGGCCATCGTTCAATGAGCAGTTCTTC
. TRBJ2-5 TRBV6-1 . CASSEEDSRGAQYF TGTGCCAGCAGTGAAGAGGACAGCCGGGGAGCGCAGTACTTC
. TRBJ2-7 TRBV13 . CASSPPTRSYEQYF TGTGCCAGCAGCCCGCCGACTAGATCATACGAGCAGTACTTC
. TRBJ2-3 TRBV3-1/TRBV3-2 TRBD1 CASSQDRTGQGEYF TGTGCCAGCAGCCAAGATAGGACGGGACAGGGGGAGTATTTT
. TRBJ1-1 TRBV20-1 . CSAEGNTEAFF TGCAGTGCTGAGGGAAACACTGAAGCTTTCTTT
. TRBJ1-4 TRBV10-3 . CAISRVTNEKLFF TGTGCCATCAGCCGGGTAACTAATGAAAAACTGTTTTTT
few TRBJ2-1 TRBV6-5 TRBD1 CASSRGQATNNEQFF TGTGCCAGCAGTCGAGGACAGGCCACAAACAATGAGCAGTTCTTC
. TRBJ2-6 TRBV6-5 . CAIGAGGSGANVLTF TGTGCCATTGGGGCTGGGGGGTCTGGGGCCAACGTCCTGACTTTC
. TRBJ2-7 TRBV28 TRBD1 CASSSVGQGDYEQYF TGTGCCAGCAGTTCGGTAGGACAGGGGGACTACGAGCAGTACTTC